This T cell receptor beta chain was obtained from a study of CXCR3-negative and CXCR3-positive naive CD8 T cells. Within the CD8+ T cell compartment, naive cells were CD45RO-CCR7+CD27+CD95-. Details on this clonotype: Antigen specificity is unknown.

TRB cDNA was prepared as libraries by UMI-labeled 5' RACE. TCRdb reprocessed the 5' RACE reads and reports one entry per CDR3 protein, with no DNA. The sample holds roughly 130,000 distinct CDR3 sequences. General study points: Naive cells positive for CXCR3 carried more hydrophobic TRB CDR3s than CXCR3-negative ones.

Sample: naive CXCR3+ CD8+ T cells from blood. Subset reported: CD45RO-CCR7+CD27+CD95- naive CD8+ T cells expressing CXCR3 (TNR3+). The clonotype comes from a human donor in good health. Some clones in this sample may be carry-over from other donors' samples.

The CDR3 protein is CASSLLIENTEAFF. The chain is built from TRBV13 and TRBJ1-1. The CDR3 loop spans 14 amino acids. Germline V gene lookup returns CDR1 PRHDT and CDR2 FYEKMQ (reference sequence).